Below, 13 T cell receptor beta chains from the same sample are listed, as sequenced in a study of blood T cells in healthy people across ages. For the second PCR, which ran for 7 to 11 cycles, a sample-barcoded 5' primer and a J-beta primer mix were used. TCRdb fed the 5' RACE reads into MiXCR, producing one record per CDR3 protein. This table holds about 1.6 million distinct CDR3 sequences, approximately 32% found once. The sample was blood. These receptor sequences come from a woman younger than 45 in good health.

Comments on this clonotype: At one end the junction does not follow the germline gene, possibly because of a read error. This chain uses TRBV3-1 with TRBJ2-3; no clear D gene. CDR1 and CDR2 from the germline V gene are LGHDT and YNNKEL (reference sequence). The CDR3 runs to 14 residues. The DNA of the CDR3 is TGTGACAGCAGCCAAGATTCGGTAACAGATACGCAGTATTTT. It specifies CDSSQDSVTDTQYF.

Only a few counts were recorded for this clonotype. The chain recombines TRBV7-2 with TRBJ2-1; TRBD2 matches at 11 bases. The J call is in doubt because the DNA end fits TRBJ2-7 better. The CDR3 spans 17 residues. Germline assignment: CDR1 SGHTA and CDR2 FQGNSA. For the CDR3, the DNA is TGTGCCAGCAGCTTTGCTAGCGGGGGGCTCTCCTACAATGAGCAGTACTTC. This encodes CASSFASGGLSYNEQYF.

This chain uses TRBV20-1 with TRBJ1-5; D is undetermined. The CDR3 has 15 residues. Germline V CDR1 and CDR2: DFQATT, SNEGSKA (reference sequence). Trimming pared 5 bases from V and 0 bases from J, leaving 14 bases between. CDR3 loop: CSAAQRPYSNQPQHF. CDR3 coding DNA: TGCAGTGCTGCACAGAGACCTTATAGCAATCAGCCCCAGCATTTT.

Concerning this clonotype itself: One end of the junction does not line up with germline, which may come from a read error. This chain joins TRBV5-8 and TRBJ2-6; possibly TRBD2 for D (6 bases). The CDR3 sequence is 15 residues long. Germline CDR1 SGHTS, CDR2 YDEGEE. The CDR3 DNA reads TGTGCCAGCAGCTTAGAAGGTTTGGGGGGCAACGTCCTGACTTTC. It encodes CASSLEGLGGNVLTF.

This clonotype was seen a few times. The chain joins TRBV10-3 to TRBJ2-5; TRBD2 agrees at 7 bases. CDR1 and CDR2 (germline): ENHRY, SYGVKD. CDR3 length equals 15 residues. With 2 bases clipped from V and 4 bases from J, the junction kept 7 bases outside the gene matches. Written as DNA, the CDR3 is TGTGCCATCAGTGAGGAACCGGGACTAAGAGAGACCCAGTACTTC. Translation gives CAISEEPGLRETQYF.

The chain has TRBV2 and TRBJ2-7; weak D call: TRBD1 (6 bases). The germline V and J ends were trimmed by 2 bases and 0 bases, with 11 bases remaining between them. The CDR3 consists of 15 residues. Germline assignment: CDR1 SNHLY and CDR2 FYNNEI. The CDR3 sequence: CASSEQGTHSYEQYF. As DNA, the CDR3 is TGTGCCAGCAGTGAACAGGGGACACACTCCTACGAGCAGTACTTC.

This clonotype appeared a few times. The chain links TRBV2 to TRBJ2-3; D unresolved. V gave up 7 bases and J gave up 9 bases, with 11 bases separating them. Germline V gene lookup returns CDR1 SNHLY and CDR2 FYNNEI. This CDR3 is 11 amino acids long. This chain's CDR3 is CASKDPGTQYF. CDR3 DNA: TGTGCCAGCAAGGACCCTGGGACGCAGTATTTT.

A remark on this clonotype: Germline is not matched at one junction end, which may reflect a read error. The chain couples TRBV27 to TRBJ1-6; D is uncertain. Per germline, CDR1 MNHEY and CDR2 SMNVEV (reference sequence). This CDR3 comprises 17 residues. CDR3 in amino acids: CASRLLRPSSYNSPLHF. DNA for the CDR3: TGTGCCAGCAGATTATTGCGACCGAGCTCCTATAATTCACCCCTCCACTTT.

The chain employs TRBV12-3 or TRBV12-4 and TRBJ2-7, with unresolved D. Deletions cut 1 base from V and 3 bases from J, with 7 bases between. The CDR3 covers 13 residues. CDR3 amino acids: CASSLVGYYEQYF. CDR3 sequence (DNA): TGTGCCAGCAGTTTAGTAGGGTACTACGAGCAGTACTTC.

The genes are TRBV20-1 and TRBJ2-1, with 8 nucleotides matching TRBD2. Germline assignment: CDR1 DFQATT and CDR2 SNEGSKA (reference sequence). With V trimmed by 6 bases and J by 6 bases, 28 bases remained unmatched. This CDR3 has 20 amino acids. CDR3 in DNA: TGCAGTGCAAACGGACACGGGGGGGCCATCTCTCCGTTGGGGACCAATGAGCAGTTCTTC. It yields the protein CSANGHGGAISPLGTNEQFF.

The CDR3 sequence: CSARVAGDTYTQYF. The CDR3 DNA is TGCAGTGCTAGGGTAGCGGGAGATACATATACGCAGTATTTT. This rearrangement joins TRBV20-1 to TRBJ2-3; 9 bases are a match to TRBD2. With V trimmed by 3 bases and J by 7 bases, 8 bases remained unmatched. CDR3 length: 14 amino acids. Germline V CDR1 and CDR2: DFQATT, SNEGSKA (reference sequence).

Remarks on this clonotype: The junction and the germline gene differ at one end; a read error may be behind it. CDR3 loop: CAGSYSRGSNYGYTF. In DNA, the CDR3 is TGTGCCGGCAGTTACTCGAGGGGTAGTAACTATGGCTACACCTTC. V gene TRBV6-6 combines with J gene TRBJ1-2, with D possibly matching TRBD1 (5 bases). The CDR3 totals 15 residues. From germline, CDR1 is MNHNY and CDR2 SVGAGI (reference sequence).

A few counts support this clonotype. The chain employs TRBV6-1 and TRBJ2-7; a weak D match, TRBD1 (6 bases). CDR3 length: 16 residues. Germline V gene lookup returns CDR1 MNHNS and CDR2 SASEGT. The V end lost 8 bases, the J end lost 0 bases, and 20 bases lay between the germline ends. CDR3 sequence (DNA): TGTGCCAGCCTCGTGAGTCCGGACAGCCTCTCCTACGAGCAGTACTTC. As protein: CASLVSPDSLSYEQYF.